Listed here are 15 T cell receptor beta chains from one sample, sequenced in a study of OX40 agonist ivuxolimab in advanced cancers. Generated by immunoSEQ multiplex PCR, the TCRdb table keeps only in-frame clones and is missing some. The sample has nearly 110,000 clones, over 75% seen once; the top ten hold around 0.5%. This sample comprised CD4+ or CD8+ T cells sorted from blood, obtained in a trial of the OX40 agonist ivuxolimab. The source of these receptors is an adult with an advanced solid tumor such as melanoma, head and neck, liver or kidney cancer.

The count of this clone is one. This chain uses TRBV28 with TRBJ2-2; D is uncertain. The V gene's germline CDR1 is MDHEN and CDR2 SYDVKM. Trimming removed 6 bases from V and 3 bases from J, with 14 bases in between. The CDR3 contains 15 residues. The CDR3 DNA sequence: TGTGCCAGCAGCTTTTTCCCAAGATACACCGGGGAGCTGTTTTTT. Protein sequence: CASSFFPRYTGELFF.

The table lists this clone with a count of one. In DNA, the CDR3 is TGTGCCAGCGCCAGGGGCTCCTACGAGCAGTACTTC. Protein product: CASARGSYEQYF. The chain links TRBV14 to TRBJ2-7; D is possibly TRBD1 (6 bases). This CDR3 has 12 amino acids. Trimming took off 8 bases at V and 0 bases at J, with 8 bases between the two ends. CDR1 and CDR2 from the germline V gene are SGHDN and FVKESK. Together with reference TRBV14 and TRBJ2-7, the CDR3 gives the full variable domain: EAGVTQFPSHSVIEKGQTVTLRCDPISGHDNLYWYRRVMGKEIKFLLHFVKESKQDESGMPNNRFLAERTGGTYSTLKVQPAELEDSGVYFCASARGSYEQYFGPGTRLTVT.

This chain joins TRBV7-2 and TRBJ1-1, with D unclear. CDR1 is SGHTA and CDR2 is FQGNSA in the germline V gene. V was clipped by 2 bases and J by 6 bases, with 13 bases between them. This CDR3 region has 14 residues. The CDR3 region is CASSLSEARPEAFF. The CDR3 DNA is TGTGCCAGCAGCTTAAGCGAGGCGCGGCCTGAAGCTTTCTTT.

Of note for this clone: The same CDR3 arises from other DNA sequences in this sample as well. J is TRBJ2-5 and V is TRBV6-6, with 8 bases aligning to TRBD2. The J segment lost 2 bases and the V segment lost 7 bases, leaving 12 bases of the junction unmatched. CDR1 and CDR2 from the germline V gene are MNHNY and SVGAGI (reference sequence). The CDR3 loop spans 16 amino acids. In DNA, the CDR3 is TGTGCCAGCACTCCCTCCGCGGGGGGAGGTCAAGAGACCCAGTACTTC. Translation: CASTPSAGGGQETQYF.

The rearrangement links TRBV4-1 to TRBJ2-5, with D tentatively TRBD2 (7 bases). The CDR3 is 16 amino acids. V lost 1 base to trimming and J lost 4 bases, with 16 bases between them. Germline CDR1 reads MGHRA; CDR2 reads YSYEKL. The DNA of the CDR3 is TGCGCCAGCAGCCAAGTCCTCGGGGGGCCGGTAGAGACCCAGTACTTC. This sequence encodes CASSQVLGGPVETQYF.

This clone was detected only once. V usage is TRBV11-3 and J usage is TRBJ2-7; no clear D gene. Per the germline V gene, CDR1 is SGHNT and CDR2 is YENEEA. V was clipped by 4 bases and J by 9 bases, with 13 bases between them. The CDR3 consists of 12 residues. The CDR3 DNA follows: TGTGCCAGCAGCTACCCGAGCGTGGGGCAGTACTTC. Translated: CASSYPSVGQYF.

The CDR3 nucleotides are TGTGCCAGCAGTTTGTGGGGGGGCACAGATACGCAGTATTTT. Its translation is CASSLWGGTDTQYF. This chain joins TRBV6-5 and TRBJ2-3; TRBD2 is a possible D gene (6 bases). The CDR3 is 14 residues long. Germline CDR1 and CDR2: MNHEY and SVGAGI. V gave up 4 bases and J gave up 1 base, with 9 bases separating them.

The chain couples TRBV11-2 to TRBJ2-5, with TRBD1 identical over 8 bases. Germline CDR1 is SGHAT and CDR2 is FQNNGV. This CDR3 spans 14 amino acids. J was trimmed by 4 bases and V by 4 bases; bases with no gene match: 5. CDR3 protein: CASSSNRGRETQYF. CDR3 DNA: TGTGCCAGCAGCTCTAACAGGGGGAGAGAGACCCAGTACTTC.

In its sample, this clone was seen once. The chain combines TRBV6-5 with TRBJ2-3; 15 bases map to TRBD2. J was trimmed by 9 bases and V by 2 bases; bases with no gene match: 3. The CDR3 is 15 amino acids. Per the germline V gene, CDR1 is MNHEY and CDR2 is SVGAGI. The CDR3 protein is CASSYGGLAGGTQYF. CDR3 bases: TGTGCCAGCAGTTACGGGGGACTAGCGGGGGGCACGCAGTATTTT.

The J gene is TRBJ1-2, the V gene TRBV19; 9 bases agree with TRBD1. This CDR3 has 13 residues. The V gene end was trimmed by 11 bases and the J gene end by 8 bases; junction bases not matched to a gene: 12. Germline-derived CDR1 and CDR2 are LNHDA and SQIVND (reference sequence). This CDR3 is CASHRGRLGGYTF. The CDR3 nucleotides are TGTGCCTCTCACAGGGGGCGCTTAGGCGGCTACACCTTC.

The V gene is TRBV9, the J gene TRBJ2-3; 7 nucleotides align to TRBD2. CDR3 size: 15 residues. Trimming removed 2 bases from V and 1 base from J; junction bases left unmatched: 4. Germline CDR1 is SGDLS and CDR2 is YYNGEE. The CDR3 loop reads CASSVTSVRTDTQYF. CDR3 coding DNA: TGTGCCAGCAGCGTTACTAGCGTCCGCACAGATACGCAGTATTTT.

The J gene is TRBJ1-1, the V gene TRBV11-2, with D possibly TRBD1 on 6 matching bases. The CDR3 is 14 residues long. CDR1 and CDR2 (germline): SGHAT, FQNNGV. V gave up 5 bases and J gave up 6 bases, with 16 bases separating them. CDR3 loop: CASSAGQTRAEAFF. The CDR3 region has the DNA TGTGCCAGCAGCGCAGGACAGACGCGCGCTGAAGCTTTCTTT.

This clone was picked up one time. A read error may account for a junction end that differs from germline. In DNA, the CDR3 is TGTGCCAGCAGCTCCCGGCTAGCGGAGACCTACGCGCAGTACTTC. As protein: CASSSRLAETYAQYF. The chain employs TRBV11-2 and TRBJ2-7; the match to TRBD2 covers 7 bases. Per germline, CDR1 SGHAT and CDR2 FQNNGV. This CDR3 is 15 amino acids long.

The rearrangement links TRBV4-1 to TRBJ2-4; D is perhaps TRBD2 (5 bases). From germline, CDR1 is MGHRA and CDR2 YSYEKL. The CDR3 consists of 12 residues. The germline V and J ends were trimmed by 1 base and 8 bases, with 6 bases remaining between them. The CDR3 is CASSQVGDIQYF. The CDR3 DNA reads TGCGCCAGCAGCCAAGTCGGGGACATTCAGTACTTC.

V usage is TRBV6-1 and J usage is TRBJ2-7; D gene unclear. The CDR3 is made up of 13 amino acids. Trimming stripped 6 bases from V and 3 bases from J, with 12 bases between. CDR1 and CDR2 (germline): MNHNS, SASEGT. The CDR3: CASSPPDDYEQYF. The CDR3, as DNA: TGTGCCAGCAGCCCACCTGATGACTACGAGCAGTACTTC.